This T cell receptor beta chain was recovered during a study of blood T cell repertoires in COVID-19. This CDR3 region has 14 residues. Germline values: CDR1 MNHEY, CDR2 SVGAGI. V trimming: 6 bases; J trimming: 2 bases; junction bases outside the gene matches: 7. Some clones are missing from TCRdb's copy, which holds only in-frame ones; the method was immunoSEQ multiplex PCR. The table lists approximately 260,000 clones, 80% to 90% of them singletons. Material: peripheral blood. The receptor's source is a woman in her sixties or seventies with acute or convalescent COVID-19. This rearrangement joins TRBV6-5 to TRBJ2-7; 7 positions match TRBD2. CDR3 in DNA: TGTGCCAGCAGCCCCCCGGGGGGACCCTACGAGCAGTACTTC. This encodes CASSPPGGPYEQYF.